Here is one T cell receptor (beta chain) with its context. No antigen is known for it. The data stem from a study of T cell responses to AZD1222 COVID-19 vaccine. Points from the study as a whole: Regions 160-218 and 743-854 dominated among vaccine-associated CD4 TCRs spanning spike. Repertoires were obtained solely post-peak T cell response. Seropositive status at baseline applied to only 5 or 6 AZD1222 recipients.

Trimming removed 2 bases from V and 1 base from J, with 11 bases in between. Germline V gene lookup returns CDR1 LNHDA and CDR2 SQIVND (reference sequence). The CDR3 length is 15 residues. Data came from immunoSEQ multiplex PCR; TCRdb stores just in-frame clones and leaves some out. The sample contains fewer than 110,000 clones, approximately 86% of which appear only once. The sample here was peripheral blood, taken on day 0 of AZD1222 vaccination. The receptor was derived from an adult in good health. This chain uses TRBV19 with TRBJ1-1; D uncertain. CDR3 nucleotide sequence: TGTGCCAGTAGTATAATAGAGCCTCGGAACACTGAAGCTTTCTTT. Its protein is CASSIIEPRNTEAFF.